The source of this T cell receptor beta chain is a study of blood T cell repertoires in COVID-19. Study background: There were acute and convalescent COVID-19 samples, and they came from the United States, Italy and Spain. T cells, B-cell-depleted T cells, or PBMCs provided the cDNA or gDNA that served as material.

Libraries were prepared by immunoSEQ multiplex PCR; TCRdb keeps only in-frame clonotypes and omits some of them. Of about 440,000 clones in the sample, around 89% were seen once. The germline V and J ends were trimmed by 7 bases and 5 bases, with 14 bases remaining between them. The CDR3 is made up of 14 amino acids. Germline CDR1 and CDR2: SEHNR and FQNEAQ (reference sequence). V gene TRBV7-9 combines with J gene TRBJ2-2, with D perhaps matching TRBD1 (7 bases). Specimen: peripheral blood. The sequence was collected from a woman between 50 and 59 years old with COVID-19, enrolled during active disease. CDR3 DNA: TGTGCCAGCACCGAGGGGGCGGGAACCGGGGAGCTGTTTTTT. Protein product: CASTEGAGTGELFF. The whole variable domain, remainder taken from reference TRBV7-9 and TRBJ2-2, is DTGVSQNPRHKITKRGQNVTFRCDPISEHNRLYWYRQTLGQGPEFLTYFQNEAQLEKSRLLSDRFSAERPKGSFSTLEIQRTEQGDSAMYLCASTEGAGTGELFFGEGSRLTVL.